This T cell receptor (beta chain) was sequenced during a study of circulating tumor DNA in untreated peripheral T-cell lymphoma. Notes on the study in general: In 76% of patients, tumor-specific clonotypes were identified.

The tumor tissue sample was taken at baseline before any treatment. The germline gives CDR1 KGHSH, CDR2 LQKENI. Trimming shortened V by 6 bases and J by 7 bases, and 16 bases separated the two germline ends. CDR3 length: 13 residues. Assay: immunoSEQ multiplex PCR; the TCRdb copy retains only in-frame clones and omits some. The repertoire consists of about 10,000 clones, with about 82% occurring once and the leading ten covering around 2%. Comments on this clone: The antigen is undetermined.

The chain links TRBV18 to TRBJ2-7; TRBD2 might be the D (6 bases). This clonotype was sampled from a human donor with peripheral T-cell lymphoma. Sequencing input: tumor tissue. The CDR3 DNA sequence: TGTGCCAGCTCCCCCGGAGGGTCGTTTGAGCAGTACTTC. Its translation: CASSPGGSFEQYF.